This TCR beta chain was sequenced during a study of cytomegalovirus exposure and HLA in healthy donors. Findings of the study overall: Presence/absence analyses treated sequencing depth as roughly uniform across donors. TCR beta sequences reportedly predicted the HLA-A and HLA-B alleles of most subjects accurately.

Regarding this clone: What it binds is not known.

PCR used 60 Vbeta primers and 13 Jbeta primers. Assay used: immunoSEQ multiplex PCR; TCRdb lists only in-frame clones, some missing. The data contain some 150,000 clones, 75% to 80% of them singletons. The length of the CDR3 is 15 residues. V was clipped by 6 bases and J by 6 bases; unmatched bases: 12. The V gene's germline CDR1 is SGHAT and CDR2 FQNNGV. The TCR originated in a male donor in good health and CMV-seronegative. The sample taken for sequencing was PBMCs. The chain joins TRBV11-2 to TRBJ1-2, with TRBD1 matching over 8 bases. This CDR3 reads CASRTGQDVFHGYTF. CDR3 in DNA: TGTGCCAGCAGGACGGGACAGGACGTCTTTCATGGCTACACCTTC.